This T cell receptor (beta chain) was found in a study of CD8 T cells in Susac syndrome. Study-level background: Blood was drawn from Susac syndrome patients while they were therapy-naive, on corticosteroids, or on intravenous immunoglobulin alone.

The V gene's germline CDR1 is PRHDT and CDR2 FYEKMQ (reference sequence). The ends were cut back, 2 bases at V and 10 bases at J, with 12 bases in the middle. The CDR3 covers 13 residues. Random hexamers primed reverse transcription of about 0.45 to 1 ug RNA. By means of immunoSEQ multiplex PCR, TCR beta CDR3 spanning 54 Vbeta and 13 Jbeta underwent amplification. TCRdb passed the immunoSEQ multiplex PCR reads through MiXCR, listing each CDR3 protein once. The data show 65,000 to 100,000 distinct CDR3 sequences, around 96% seen once. CD8+ and CD4+ blood T cells underwent TCR beta sequencing. The chain carries TRBV13 and TRBJ2-1, with D maybe TRBD2 (5 bases). This TCR was recovered from a human donor with Susac syndrome. Sequencing was performed on CD8+ T cells from PBMCs. Written as DNA, the CDR3 is TGTGCCAGCAGCTTAAGAGGGAGACCGGAGCAGTTCTTC. It specifies CASSLRGRPEQFF. Full variable domain (missing parts from reference TRBV13 and TRBJ2-1): AAGVIQSPRHLIKEKRETATLKCYPIPRHDTVYWYQQGPGQDPQFLISFYEKMQSDKGSIPDRFSAQQFSDYHSELNMSSLELGDSALYFCASSLRGRPEQFFGPGTRLTVL.